The 16 T cell receptor beta chains given below trace back to one sample, sequenced in a study of T cell repertoires in cytomegalovirus infection. TCRdb itself ran the reads through MiXCR, one entry per CDR3 protein. Seen here are fewer than 550,000 distinct CDR3 sequences, 15% to 20% observed once, and the top ten hold 20% to 30%. The sequenced material came from CD8+ T cells from PBMCs. Every receptor here comes from a human donor in good health (CMV status not recorded). Some clones in this sample may be carry-over from other donors' samples.

The sample holds many counts of this clonotype. DNA for the CDR3: TGTGCCAGCAGCCCGTCAGGGGGAGGTGGCTACACCTTC. It encodes CASSPSGGGGYTF. The gene calls are TRBV7-3 and TRBJ1-2, with 7 bases matching TRBD1. CDR3 length: 13 residues. Germline trimming cut 5 bases from V and 7 bases from J; bases unmatched to any gene: 7. In germline, CDR1 is SGHTA, CDR2 FQGTGA.

This clonotype has ten or more counts. V is TRBV12-3 or TRBV12-4 and J is TRBJ2-1; 7 nucleotides match TRBD2. CDR3 length: 15 amino acids. J lost 4 bases, V lost 3 bases, and 6 bases had no gene match. CDR3 sequence (DNA): TGTGCCAGCAGTTTTGCTAGCGGCCCATACAATGAGCAGTTCTTC. Protein: CASSFASGPYNEQFF.

This clonotype came up a few times. V usage is TRBV19 and J usage is TRBJ1-3; no clear D. The CDR3 runs to 18 residues. V lost 5 bases and J lost 0, with 20 bases in between. Germline V gene data show CDR1 as LNHDA and CDR2 as SQIVND (reference sequence). The CDR3 DNA follows: TGTGCCAGTAGTGCTTATCTCGACGCTCCCAGCTCTGGAAACACCATATATTTT. Translation gives CASSAYLDAPSSGNTIYF.

This clonotype was found many times. The gene calls are TRBV6-4 and TRBJ1-1; D is ambiguous. Deletions cut 3 bases from V and 1 base from J, with 9 bases between. The CDR3 extends over 14 amino acids. Germline loops: CDR1 MRHNA, CDR2 SNTAGT. DNA for the CDR3: TGTGCCAGCAGTGAGCGGGGAGGGAACACTGAAGCTTTCTTT. This encodes CASSERGGNTEAFF.

This chain uses TRBV28 with TRBJ2-3, with D possibly matching TRBD2 (5 bases). The CDR3 loop spans 15 amino acids. V shed 2 bases and J shed 1 base, with 10 bases lying between them. Per germline, CDR1 MDHEN and CDR2 SYDVKM. The CDR3 DNA is TGTGCCAGCAGTTTAATAGCGTTACGCACAGATACGCAGTATTTT. Translation: CASSLIALRTDTQYF.

The table lists this clonotype with a few counts. This chain connects TRBV27 to TRBJ1-2; TRBD1 aligns across 7 bases. With V trimmed by 5 bases and J by 3 bases, 9 bases remained unmatched. Germline V gene data show CDR1 as MNHEY and CDR2 as SMNVEV (reference sequence). CDR3 length: 15 amino acids. The CDR3 reads CASSRRTGHDYGYTF. CDR3 nucleotide sequence: TGTGCCAGCAGTAGGAGGACAGGTCATGACTATGGCTACACCTTC.

This clonotype was observed many times. This sequence joins TRBV7-9 and TRBJ1-2; D not certain. CDR1 and CDR2 (germline): SEHNR, FQNEAQ (reference sequence). The CDR3 is 13 residues long. Trimming took 0 bases from V and 5 from J, leaving 7 bases between them. The CDR3 region is CASSLAAGYGYTF. The CDR3 region has the DNA TGTGCCAGCAGCTTAGCCGCGGGGTATGGCTACACCTTC.

Only a few counts were recorded for this clonotype. The J gene is TRBJ2-5, the V gene TRBV27; tentative D call: TRBD1 (6 bases). This CDR3 spans 15 amino acids. Per germline, CDR1 MNHEY and CDR2 SMNVEV (reference sequence). V gave up 4 bases and J gave up 1 base, with 13 bases separating them. The CDR3 DNA follows: TGTGCCAGCAGTTACAGGGACCGTTTCCAAGAGACCCAGTACTTC. This sequence encodes CASSYRDRFQETQYF.

This clonotype was counted many times. The rearrangement uses TRBV4-1 and TRBJ2-6; D remains unclear. V was shortened by 3 bases and J by 0 bases, with 9 bases between the two germline ends. The CDR3 consists of 16 residues. From germline, CDR1 is MGHRA and CDR2 YSYEKL. The CDR3 DNA is TGCGCCAGCAGCCATGGGTGGCGCTCTGGGGCCAACGTCCTGACTTTC. As protein: CASSHGWRSGANVLTF.

V and J are TRBV11-2 and TRBJ1-4, with D unresolved. Germline lookup yields CDR1 SGHAT and CDR2 FQNNGV. CDR3 length: 15 residues. Trimming pared 6 bases from V and 0 bases from J, leaving 11 bases between. The CDR3 here is CASSWARATNEKLFF. For the CDR3, the DNA is TGTGCCAGCAGTTGGGCACGTGCAACTAATGAAAAACTGTTTTTT. The full variable domain, rest sourced from reference TRBV11-2 and TRBJ1-4, is EAGVAQSPRYKIIEKRQSVAFWCNPISGHATLYWYQQILGQGPKLLIQFQNNGVVDDSQLPKDRFSAERLKGVDSTLKIQPAKLEDSAVYLCASSWARATNEKLFFGSGTQLSVL.

V is TRBV15 and J is TRBJ2-2, with D perhaps assigned TRBD1 or TRBD2 (6 bases each). The CDR3 has 16 residues. V was cut by 0 bases and J by 8 bases, with 16 bases left in between. CDR1 LNHNV and CDR2 YYDKDF come from the germline V gene (reference sequence). In DNA, the CDR3 is TGTGCCACCAGCAGAGAAGGGGGGATAAGTAATGGGGAGCTGTTTTTT. This encodes CATSREGGISNGELFF. Based on the CDR3 plus reference TRBV15 and TRBJ2-2, the full variable domain is DAMVIQNPRYQVTQFGKPVTLSCSQTLNHNVMYWYQQKSSQAPKLLFHYYDKDFNNEADTPDNFQSRRPNTSFCFLDIRSPGLGDTAMYLCATSREGGISNGELFFGEGSRLTVL.

This chain connects TRBV7-9 to TRBJ1-2; D unclear. Per the germline V gene, CDR1 is SEHNR and CDR2 is FQNEAQ (reference sequence). The CDR3 totals 13 residues. V was cut by 5 bases and J by 4 bases, with 11 bases left in between. The CDR3: CASSPSAGYGYTF. CDR3 nucleotide sequence: TGTGCCAGCAGCCCTTCTGCCGGCTATGGCTACACCTTC.

This clonotype was recorded many times. J is TRBJ2-3 and V is TRBV28; 9 positions match TRBD2. Germline V lookup: CDR1 MDHEN, CDR2 SYDVKM. The CDR3 has 15 residues. V lost 5 bases to trimming and J lost 4 bases; unmatched junction nucleotides: 7. The CDR3 nucleotides are TGTGCCAGCAGTGGGGGGACTAGCTTGGCAGATACGCAGTATTTT. Amino acids: CASSGGTSLADTQYF.

This clonotype was observed many times. The chain links TRBV12-3 or TRBV12-4 to TRBJ2-1; 7 nucleotides line up with TRBD1. V was pared by 6 bases and J by 5 bases, with 10 bases of the junction left unmatched. The CDR3 runs 15 residues. The CDR3 sequence: CASRASTGINNEQFF. For the CDR3, the DNA is TGTGCCAGCAGAGCCTCGACAGGGATCAACAATGAGCAGTTCTTC.

The J gene is TRBJ1-2, the V gene TRBV11-1, with a tentative D call TRBD1 (5 bases). The CDR3 contains 15 residues. Between the trimmed V and J ends, which lost 10 bases and 6 bases, there was a span of 24 bases. Germline-derived CDR1 and CDR2 are SGHAT and FQDESV (reference sequence). The CDR3 reads CATSEGPSVIDGYTF. The CDR3, as DNA: TGTGCCACCTCAGAGGGGCCTTCAGTGATTGATGGCTACACCTTC.

This clonotype showed up many times. The chain recombines TRBV6-1 with TRBJ2-1, with 12 positions matching TRBD2. Germline CDR1 reads MNHNS; CDR2 reads SASEGT. The length of the CDR3 is 18 residues. V gave up 5 bases and J gave up 2 bases; unmatched junction bases: 10. CDR3 sequence: CASSSVSGLAGTYNEQFF. The CDR3 DNA follows: TGTGCCAGCAGTTCCGTCTCAGGACTAGCGGGGACCTACAATGAGCAGTTCTTC.